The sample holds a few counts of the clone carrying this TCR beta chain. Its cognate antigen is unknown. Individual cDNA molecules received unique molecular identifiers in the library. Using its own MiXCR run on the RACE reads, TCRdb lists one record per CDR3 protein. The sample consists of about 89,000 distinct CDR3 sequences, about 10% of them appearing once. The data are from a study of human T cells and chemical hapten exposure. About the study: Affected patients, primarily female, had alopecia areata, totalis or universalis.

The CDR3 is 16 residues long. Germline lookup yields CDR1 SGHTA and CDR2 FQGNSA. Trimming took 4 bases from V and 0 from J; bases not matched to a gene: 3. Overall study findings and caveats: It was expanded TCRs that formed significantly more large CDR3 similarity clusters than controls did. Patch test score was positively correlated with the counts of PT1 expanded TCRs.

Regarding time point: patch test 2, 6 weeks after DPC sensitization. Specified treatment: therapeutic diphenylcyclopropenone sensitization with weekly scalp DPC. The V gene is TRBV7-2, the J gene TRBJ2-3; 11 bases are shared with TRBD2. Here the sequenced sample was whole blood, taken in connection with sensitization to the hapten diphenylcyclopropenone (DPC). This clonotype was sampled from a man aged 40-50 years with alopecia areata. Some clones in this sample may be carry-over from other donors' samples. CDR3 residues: CASSSRLAGSTDTQYF. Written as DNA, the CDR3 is TGTGCCAGCAGCTCCCGACTAGCGGGAAGCACAGATACGCAGTATTTT. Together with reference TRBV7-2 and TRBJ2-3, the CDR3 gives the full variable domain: GAGVSQSPSNKVTEKGKDVELRCDPISGHTALYWYRQSLGQGLEFLIYFQGNSAPDKSGLPSDRFSAERTGGSVSTLTIQRTQQEDSAVYLCASSSRLAGSTDTQYFGPGTRLTVL.